What follows are 15 T cell receptor beta chains derived from one specimen sequenced in a study of blood T cells in healthy people across ages. A second PCR, run for about 6 to 11 cycles, used a sample-barcoded 5' primer plus a J-beta primer mix. Each CDR3 protein is one row after TCRdb ran MiXCR on the 5' RACE reads. The sample includes roughly 800,000 distinct CDR3 sequences, around 24% of them seen just once. A further study also used this sample, focusing on T cells of mothers and their children.

The sequencing sample was made of blood. The receptors shown here come from a boy between 10 and 17 years old in good health.

The chain carries TRBV5-1 and TRBJ2-2; D possibly matches TRBD1 or TRBD2 (7 bases each). CDR1 is SGHRS and CDR2 is YFSETQ in the germline V gene. V was shortened by 4 bases and J by 15 bases, with 22 bases between the two germline ends. This CDR3 contains 14 residues. CDR3: CASSLTRGGVWMFF. The CDR3, as DNA: TGCGCCAGCAGCCTCACCAGGGGGGGCGTTTGGATGTTTTTT.

The V and J genes are TRBV27 and TRBJ1-6; D remains ambiguous. Trimming stripped 2 bases from V and 1 base from J, with 9 bases between. Germline V gene data show CDR1 as MNHEY and CDR2 as SMNVEV (reference sequence). The CDR3 loop spans 16 amino acids. The CDR3 coding sequence is TGTGCCAGCAGTTTAAGGGTCCCTTCCTATAATTCACCCCTCCACTTT. Translation gives CASSLRVPSYNSPLHF.

This clonotype has just a few counts. V gene TRBV20-1 combines with J gene TRBJ2-7, with no clear D. Trimming shortened V by 3 bases and J by 2 bases, and 11 bases separated the two germline ends. In germline, CDR1 is DFQATT, CDR2 SNEGSKA (reference sequence). There are 13 residues in the CDR3. The CDR3 nucleotides read TGCAGTGCTAGGAGGCACACCGCCTACGAGCAGTACTTC. It translates to CSARRHTAYEQYF.

V usage is TRBV27 and J usage is TRBJ1-2; D not certain. CDR1 is MNHEY, CDR2 SMNVEV, per germline (reference sequence). The V gene lost 0 bases and the J gene lost 2 bases, with 10 bases spanning the gap. The CDR3 has 15 residues. The CDR3, as DNA: TGTGCCAGCAGTTTATCGGGAATGGGGAACTATGGCTACACCTTC. It translates to CASSLSGMGNYGYTF.

This clonotype was seen more than once but under ten times. The chain has TRBV9 and TRBJ2-1; 8 nucleotides agree with TRBD2. J lost 9 bases, V lost 0 bases, and 11 bases had no gene match. The CDR3 runs to 16 residues. Germline-derived CDR1 and CDR2 are SGDLS and YYNGEE. The CDR3 reads CASSVGGGGPGGEQFF. CDR3 coding DNA: TGTGCCAGCAGCGTAGGAGGCGGGGGGCCCGGGGGTGAGCAGTTCTTC.

The chain carries TRBV5-1 and TRBJ2-4, with no clear D. Trimming removed 10 bases from V and 0 bases from J, with 11 bases in between. This CDR3 has 13 amino acids. Germline V gene lookup returns CDR1 SGHRS and CDR2 YFSETQ. CDR3 sequence reads: CARTELAKNIQYF. Here the CDR3 DNA reads TGCGCCCGCACGGAACTAGCCAAAAACATTCAGTACTTC.

This clonotype was counted between two and nine times. The rearrangement joins TRBV7-9 to TRBJ2-7, with 8 bases aligning to TRBD1. The V segment lost 5 bases and the J segment 3 bases; nucleotides outside the gene matches: 9. The germline gives CDR1 SEHNR, CDR2 FQNEAQ (reference sequence). CDR3 size: 15 residues. The chain's CDR3 is CASSRLDRVHYEQYF. In DNA form, the CDR3 reads TGTGCCAGCAGCCGCCTGGACAGGGTCCACTACGAGCAGTACTTC.

The rearrangement joins TRBV25-1 to TRBJ1-4; 8 positions match TRBD1. V lost 4 bases and J lost 14; bases outside the gene matches: 9. The CDR3 sequence is 13 residues long. Germline CDR1 reads MGHDK; CDR2 reads SYGVNS. CDR3 DNA sequence: TGTGCCAGCAGTGGCGGGACAGGAGTAGGGCTGTTTTTT. The encoded protein is CASSGGTGVGLFF.

This clonotype was seen a few times. The chain recombines TRBV10-3 with TRBJ2-5; 7 positions match TRBD2. In germline, CDR1 is ENHRY, CDR2 SYGVKD. The CDR3 sequence is 15 residues long. Trimming took 0 bases from V and 6 from J; bases not matched to a gene: 7. The DNA for the CDR3 is TGTGCCATCAGTGAGTCGAACGGGGGGATCCAGACCCAGTACTTC. Protein product: CAISESNGGIQTQYF.

The gene calls are TRBV5-1 and TRBJ2-6, with D unresolved. CDR1 is SGHRS and CDR2 is YFSETQ in the germline V gene. V dropped 6 bases and J dropped 0 bases, with 13 bases sitting between them. The CDR3 is 16 amino acids. CDR3 DNA: TGCGCCAGCAAAAGGGTCGGTAACTCTGGGGCCAACGTCCTGACTTTC. Residues: CASKRVGNSGANVLTF.

The V gene is TRBV27, the J gene TRBJ1-2; the match to TRBD1 covers 7 bases. The germline V gene has CDR1 MNHEY and CDR2 SMNVEV (reference sequence). The CDR3 is 13 amino acids. The V and J ends lost 6 bases and 4 bases, in that order; junction bases with no gene match: 5. CDR3 coding DNA: TGTGCCAGCAGGGGGACAGAGGGCTATGGCTACACCTTC. It yields the protein CASRGTEGYGYTF.

This clonotype was detected a few times. The genes are TRBV5-6 and TRBJ1-1; weak D call: TRBD1 (6 bases). Trimming stripped 3 bases from V and 6 bases from J, with 21 bases between. CDR3 length equals 16 residues. Per the germline V gene, CDR1 is SGHDT and CDR2 is YYEEEE. This CDR3 reads CASSSGGGGVTAEAFF. The CDR3 bases are TGTGCCAGCAGCTCGGGGGGCGGGGGGGTTACCGCTGAAGCTTTCTTT.

The V and J genes are TRBV7-9 and TRBJ2-1; either TRBD1 or TRBD2 may fit D (6 bases each). The end of the DNA fits TRBJ2-7 better, so the J call may be wrong. The germline CDR1 and CDR2 sequences are SEHNR and FQNEAQ (reference sequence). The CDR3 has 15 residues. The CDR3 DNA sequence: TGTGCCAGCAGCTTAGCGGGTCCGGGGGCAAACGAGCAGTACTTC. Amino acid sequence: CASSLAGPGANEQYF.

This clonotype was counted between two and nine times. V usage is TRBV29-1 and J usage is TRBJ1-2; D call uncertain. Trimming removed 1 base at V and 0 bases at J, with 21 bases between. This CDR3 spans 18 amino acids. CDR1 is SQVTM and CDR2 is ANQGSEA in the germline V gene. Here the CDR3 DNA reads TGCAGCGTTGAAGGGCACCCTCAAACCCTTAAAGCTAACTATGGCTACACCTTC. Protein: CSVEGHPQTLKANYGYTF. Full variable domain (missing parts from reference TRBV29-1 and TRBJ1-2): SAVISQKPSRDICQRGTSLTIQCQVDSQVTMMFWYRQQPGQSLTLIATANQGSEATYESGFVIDKFPISRPNLTFSTLTVSNMSPEDSSIYLCSVEGHPQTLKANYGYTFGSGTRLTVV.

The chain joins TRBV3-1 to TRBJ2-2, with D possibly TRBD2 on 6 matching bases. The CDR3 is made up of 16 amino acids. Germline assignment: CDR1 LGHDT and CDR2 YNNKEL (reference sequence). Deletions cut 4 bases from V and 3 bases from J, with 15 bases between. This CDR3 is CASSLEASAYTGELFF. The CDR3 DNA follows: TGTGCCAGCAGCCTAGAGGCTAGCGCCTACACCGGGGAGCTGTTTTTT.